One and the same sample provided the 16 T cell receptor beta chains below, sequenced in a study of OX40 agonist ivuxolimab in advanced cancers. Measured with immunoSEQ multiplex PCR; TCRdb has only the in-frame clones, and not every one. The table includes 95,000 to 120,000 clones, more than 85% detected once. Sequencing was performed on CD4+ or CD8+ T cells sorted from blood, taken in a trial of the OX40 agonist ivuxolimab. The receptors shown here come from an adult with an advanced solid tumor such as melanoma, head and neck, liver or kidney cancer.

The chain combines TRBV7-3 with TRBJ2-1; 10 bases are shared with TRBD2. The V gene's germline CDR1 is SGHTA and CDR2 FQGTGA. Trimming took 0 bases from V and 7 from J; bases not matched to a gene: 6. The CDR3 runs 16 residues. CDR3 nucleotides: TGTGCCAGCAGCTTAACAGCACTAGCGGGAAGAAATGAGCAGTTCTTC. It specifies CASSLTALAGRNEQFF.

V is TRBV18 and J is TRBJ2-5; a weak D match, TRBD1 (6 bases). The CDR3 covers 14 residues. Trimming removed 6 bases at V and 2 bases at J, with 13 bases between. Germline values: CDR1 KGHSH, CDR2 LQKENI. CDR3 in DNA: TGTGCCAGCTCGAACAGGGTTCAGCAAGAGACCCAGTACTTC. Amino acid sequence: CASSNRVQQETQYF.

The V gene is TRBV10-3, the J gene TRBJ1-1, with D unclear. This CDR3 region has 13 residues. CDR1 is ENHRY, CDR2 SYGVKD, per germline. V was shortened by 7 bases and J by 1 base, with 10 bases between the two germline ends. Here the CDR3 DNA reads TGTGCCATCAACCGACAAGCGAACACTGAAGCTTTCTTT. Its translation is CAINRQANTEAFF.

V usage is TRBV4-1 and J usage is TRBJ1-2; 7 bases align to TRBD1. Trimming at V came to 0 bases and at J to 6 bases, leaving 13 bases not matched to a gene. Germline V gene sequence: CDR1 MGHRA, CDR2 YSYEKL. This CDR3 contains 17 residues. The CDR3 sequence is CASSQEKGADRQDGYTF. CDR3 nucleotide sequence: TGCGCCAGCAGCCAAGAAAAGGGGGCGGATCGGCAGGATGGCTACACCTTC.

This chain links TRBV6-6 with TRBJ1-1; perhaps TRBD1 as D (5 bases). The germline V and J ends were trimmed by 4 bases and 4 bases, with 10 bases remaining between them. Germline V CDR1 and CDR2: MNHNY, SVGAGI (reference sequence). The CDR3 is 13 amino acids. The CDR3 protein is CASSWGGGTEAFF. CDR3 nucleotides: TGTGCCAGCAGTTGGGGGGGAGGCACTGAAGCTTTCTTT.

This clone appeared a few times. This sequence joins TRBV7-3 and TRBJ2-1, with TRBD1 as a possible D gene (6 bases). V lost 7 bases and J lost 10, with 20 bases in between. The V gene's germline CDR1 is SGHTA and CDR2 FQGTGA. There are 14 residues in the CDR3. This chain's CDR3 is CASNDEGVSGEQFF. CDR3 in DNA: TGTGCCAGCAACGACGAGGGGGTCTCGGGCGAGCAGTTCTTC.

This clone was detected only once. The chain combines TRBV5-4 with TRBJ2-1; 7 bases are shared with TRBD2. Germline CDR1 reads SGHNT; CDR2 reads YYREEE (reference sequence). The CDR3 runs to 14 residues. The V and J ends lost 0 bases and 13 bases, in that order; junction bases with no gene match: 10. CDR3 region: CASSLESASGAQFF. The CDR3 DNA is TGTGCCAGCAGCTTGGAATCGGCTAGCGGCGCACAGTTCTTC. Complete variable domain (other parts from reference TRBV5-4 and TRBJ2-1): ETGVTQSPTHLIKTRGQQVTLRCSSQSGHNTVSWYQQALGQGPQFIFQYYREEENGRGNFPPRFSGLQFPNYSSELNVNALELDDSALYLCASSLESASGAQFFGPGTRLTVL.

This rearrangement joins TRBV18 to TRBJ1-2, with TRBD1 as a possible D gene (5 bases). V was shortened by 0 bases and J by 5 bases, with 16 bases between the two germline ends. CDR1 is KGHSH, CDR2 LQKENI, per germline. The CDR3 has 16 residues. CDR3 sequence: CASSPPQPLRGYGYTF. The CDR3 DNA reads TGTGCCAGCTCACCACCGCAGCCTCTTAGGGGTTATGGCTACACCTTC.

The chain combines TRBV11-2 with TRBJ2-5; D may be TRBD1 (6 bases). The V and J ends lost 1 base and 5 bases respectively, with 11 bases between them. There are 14 residues in the CDR3. CDR1 SGHAT and CDR2 FQNNGV come from the germline V gene. This chain's CDR3 is CASSLVVQGETQYF. The CDR3 DNA reads TGTGCCAGCAGCTTAGTGGTGCAGGGGGAGACCCAGTACTTC.

In DNA form, the CDR3 reads TGTGCCAGTAGTACTAGCAGGGGACAGAAGTTCTTC. Its protein is CASSTSRGQKFF. The chain carries TRBV19 and TRBJ2-1; 7 nucleotides line up with TRBD1. This CDR3 contains 12 residues. J gave up 14 bases and V 4 bases, and 8 bases lay outside the gene matches. Germline loops: CDR1 LNHDA, CDR2 SQIVND (reference sequence).

The chain employs TRBV6-1 and TRBJ1-6; D gene uncertain. The germline V gene has CDR1 MNHNS and CDR2 SASEGT. Trimming left V 2 bases short and J 1 base short, with 12 bases between. The CDR3 totals 17 residues. DNA for the CDR3: TGTGCCAGCAGTGAAAGATGGAGGGAATCCTATAATTCACCCCTCCACTTT. Translated: CASSERWRESYNSPLHF.

This clone was seen a handful of times. The DNA for the CDR3 is TGCGCCAGCAGCTCGGGCTGGGGGGTTTCTCCGACTGAAGCTTTCTTT. Protein: CASSSGWGVSPTEAFF. V usage is TRBV5-1 and J usage is TRBJ1-1; D may be TRBD1 (5 bases). Trimming took 3 bases from V and 5 from J, leaving 20 bases between them. This CDR3 contains 16 residues. Germline CDR1 SGHRS, CDR2 YFSETQ.

The chain uses TRBV6-5 and TRBJ2-1, with 8 bases identical to TRBD1. Germline CDR1 MNHEY, CDR2 SVGAGI. The trim removed 7 bases at V and 4 bases at J, leaving 6 bases unmatched. This CDR3 is 14 amino acids long. Written as DNA, the CDR3 is TGTGCCAGCACCAAGGACAGGGTGTACAATGAGCAGTTCTTC. Protein: CASTKDRVYNEQFF.

The chain carries TRBV6-5 and TRBJ1-2; tentatively, D is TRBD1 (6 bases). Germline V CDR1 and CDR2: MNHEY, SVGAGI. CDR3 length: 14 amino acids. V lost 8 bases and J lost 6, with 19 bases in between. The CDR3 nucleotides are TGTGCCAGCTTAGGGGGAGGGCGAGGGGATGGCTACACCTTC. Amino acids: CASLGGGRGDGYTF.

J is TRBJ2-2 and V is TRBV14; 8 nucleotides line up with TRBD2. The trim removed 6 bases at V and 1 base at J, leaving 4 bases unmatched. The length of the CDR3 is 15 residues. Germline CDR1 is SGHDN and CDR2 is FVKESK. This chain's CDR3 is CASRKTSENTGELFF. CDR3 nucleotide sequence: TGTGCCAGCAGGAAGACTAGCGAGAACACCGGGGAGCTGTTTTTT.

The chain couples TRBV5-6 to TRBJ2-3; unclear D gene. Germline V gene lookup returns CDR1 SGHDT and CDR2 YYEEEE. Between the trimmed V and J ends, which lost 3 bases and 2 bases, there was a span of 16 bases. This CDR3 region has 16 residues. The CDR3 DNA follows: TGTGCCAGCAGCTATCCCCAGTCAAAATCCACAGATACGCAGTATTTT. Translation: CASSYPQSKSTDTQYF.